This T cell receptor beta chain was profiled in a study of post-analysis software for immune sequencing data. General study findings and limits: TRBV5-6, TRBV5-1 and TRBV20-1 were among roughly 5 TRBV segments more frequent in patients than controls.

In the case of this clonotype: Its specificity is not known.

Each TCR beta cDNA library carried unique molecular identifiers. MiXCR, applied by TCRdb to the PCR reads, yields one record per CDR3 protein. The sample has approximately 440,000 distinct CDR3 sequences, approximately 45% seen once; the top ten hold around 10%. The CDR3 covers 17 residues. Germline V CDR1 and CDR2: KGHDR, SFDVKD. The trim removed 2 bases at V and 6 bases at J, leaving 10 bases unmatched. V usage is TRBV24-1 and J usage is TRBJ2-1, with 9 nucleotides matching TRBD1. This TCR was sampled from a girl between 5 and 17 years old with multiple sclerosis. Input material: blood. The CDR3 protein is CATSDSPGQGYFNEQFF. The CDR3 DNA is TGTGCCACCAGTGATTCTCCGGGACAGGGCTATTTCAATGAGCAGTTCTTC.